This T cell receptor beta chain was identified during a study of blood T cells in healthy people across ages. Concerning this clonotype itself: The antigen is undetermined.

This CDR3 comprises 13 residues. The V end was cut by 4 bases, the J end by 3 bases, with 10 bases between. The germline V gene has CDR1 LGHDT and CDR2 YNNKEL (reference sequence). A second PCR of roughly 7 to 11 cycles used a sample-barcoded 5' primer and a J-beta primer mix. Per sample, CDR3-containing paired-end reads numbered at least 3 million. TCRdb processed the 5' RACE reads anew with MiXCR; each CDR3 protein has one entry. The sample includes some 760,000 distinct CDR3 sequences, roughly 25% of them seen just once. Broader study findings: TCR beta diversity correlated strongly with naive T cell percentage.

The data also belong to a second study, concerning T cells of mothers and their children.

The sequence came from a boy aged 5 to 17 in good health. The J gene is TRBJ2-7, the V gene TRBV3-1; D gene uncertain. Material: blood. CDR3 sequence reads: CASSLYAGYEQYF. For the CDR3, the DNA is TGTGCCAGCAGCCTTTACGCAGGCTACGAGCAGTACTTC.